The rows below give T cell receptor beta chains drawn from one sample of a study of control samples from healthy donors and cancer patients. Sequenced by immunoSEQ multiplex PCR; TCRdb stores in-frame clones only, minus some. The table includes about 130,000 clones, 85% to 90% detected once. Sequenced sample: PBMCs. The receptors shown here come from a man aged 50-60 years with head and neck cancer. Each CDR3 is given with its conserved first and last residue. The listing skips clone size in some rows; elsewhere it reads once, few, many or a size class.

J gene: TRBJ2-1
V gene: TRBV7-2
clone size: NA
CDR3 protein: CASSPRVGDIGYNEQFF

J gene: TRBJ1-1
V gene: TRBV5-1
clone size: NA
CDR3 protein: CASSFPGHGANTEAFF

J gene: TRBJ2-3
V gene: TRBV2
clone size: few
CDR3 protein: CASSEGSGGDTQYF

J gene: TRBJ2-2
V gene: TRBV24-1
clone size: NA
CDR3 protein: CATSKGREGLNTGELFF

J gene: TRBJ1-6
V gene: TRBV28
clone size: NA
CDR3 protein: CASSPSGVRSPLHF

J gene: TRBJ1-3
V gene: TRBV18
clone size: NA
CDR3 protein: CASSPGTRSSGNTIYF

J gene: TRBJ2-7
V gene: TRBV10-1
clone size: few
CDR3 protein: CASRGQGSHEQYF

J gene: TRBJ1-3
V gene: TRBV3-1/TRBV3-2
clone size: NA
CDR3 protein: CASSQEGGGWLRNTIYF

J gene: TRBJ2-1
V gene: TRBV6-5
clone size: NA
CDR3 protein: CASRLDSYNEQFF

J gene: TRBJ1-6
V gene: TRBV5-1
clone size: NA
CDR3 protein: CASSPRVGGDSPLHF

J gene: TRBJ1-2
V gene: TRBV7-8
clone size: NA
CDR3 protein: CASSLGDRGYYGYTF

J gene: TRBJ2-5
V gene: TRBV3-1/TRBV3-2
clone size: NA
CDR3 protein: CASSLLARSGRGTQYF

J gene: TRBJ2-6
V gene: TRBV7-6
clone size: NA
CDR3 protein: CASSLEGSGANVLTF

J gene: TRBJ2-2
V gene: TRBV27
clone size: NA
CDR3 protein: CASSFQQGTGELFF

J gene: TRBJ2-2
V gene: TRBV11-2
clone size: NA
CDR3 protein: CASSMTGGTGELFF

J gene: TRBJ2-3
V gene: TRBV7-3
clone size: NA
CDR3 protein: CASSFSRDTQYF

J gene: TRBJ2-3
V gene: TRBV6-6
clone size: NA
CDR3 protein: CASSHRDSNPPDTQYF